These 9 T cell receptor beta chains share one sample of origin, sequenced in a study of blood T cell repertoires in COVID-19. TCRdb keeps only in-frame clones here, not all; method: immunoSEQ multiplex PCR. This table holds about 190,000 clones, 78% found once. The sequencing sample was made of peripheral blood. These receptor sequences come from a woman aged 80 or over with active or convalescent COVID-19.

This clone was detected only a few times. The chain is built from TRBV10-3 and TRBJ1-6; no firm D call. CDR3 length equals 14 residues. Trimming took off 0 bases at V and 7 bases at J, with 7 bases between the two ends. Germline values: CDR1 ENHRY, CDR2 SYGVKD. The CDR3 region is CAISESGVNSPLHF. The CDR3 bases are TGTGCCATCAGTGAGTCCGGGGTGAATTCACCCCTCCACTTT.

This chain joins TRBV5-4 and TRBJ2-2, with 8 nucleotides matching TRBD1. Germline lookup yields CDR1 SGHNT and CDR2 YYREEE (reference sequence). This CDR3 spans 15 amino acids. V shed 4 bases, J shed 6 bases, and the junction held 8 bases outside the gene matches. The CDR3, as DNA: TGTGCCAGCAGCAGGACAGGGCAGAAAGCCGGGGAGCTGTTTTTT. This translates into CASSRTGQKAGELFF. Full variable domain (outside the CDR3, taken from reference TRBV5-4 and TRBJ2-2): ETGVTQSPTHLIKTRGQQVTLRCSSQSGHNTVSWYQQALGQGPQFIFQYYREEENGRGNFPPRFSGLQFPNYSSELNVNALELDDSALYLCASSRTGQKAGELFFGEGSRLTVL.

The rearrangement joins TRBV29-1 to TRBJ2-1; TRBD1 matches at 7 bases. Unmatched junction bases numbered 5, after V lost 6 bases and J lost 6 bases. Germline V gene data show CDR1 as SQVTM and CDR2 as ANQGSEA. The CDR3 covers 12 residues. DNA of the CDR3: TGCAGCGTGACCCCAGGGGGCAATGAGCAGTTCTTC. Amino acid sequence: CSVTPGGNEQFF.

This clone came up once. The gene calls are TRBV28 and TRBJ2-1, with 7 positions matching TRBD1. The junction had 7 bases not matched to a gene; V was cut back by 5 bases and J by 0 bases. From germline, CDR1 is MDHEN and CDR2 SYDVKM. The CDR3 length is 16 residues. Written as DNA, the CDR3 is TGTGCCAGCAGTATCCCGACAGGGAGCTCCTACAATGAGCAGTTCTTC. The encoded protein is CASSIPTGSSYNEQFF. Based on the CDR3 plus reference TRBV28 and TRBJ2-1, the full variable domain is DVKVTQSSRYLVKRTGEKVFLECVQDMDHENMFWYRQDPGLGLRLIYFSYDVKMKEKGDIPEGYSVSREKKERFSLILESASTNQTSMYLCASSIPTGSSYNEQFFGPGTRLTVL.

The chain has TRBV7-8 and TRBJ1-2; the D is unclear. Trimming left V 2 bases short and J 7 bases short, with 11 bases between. The CDR3 runs to 13 residues. The germline gives CDR1 SGHVS, CDR2 FQNEAQ. The CDR3 DNA reads TGTGCCAGCAGCTTAAGTTCCCGCGGTGGCTACACCTTC. The encoded protein is CASSLSSRGGYTF. Using reference TRBV7-8 and TRBJ1-2 for the parts outside the CDR3, the full variable domain is GAGVSQSPRYKVAKRGQDVALRCDPISGHVSLFWYQQALGQGPEFLTYFQNEAQLDKSGLPSDRFFAERPEGSVSTLKIQRTQQEDSAVYLCASSLSSRGGYTFGSGTRLTVV.

This clone appeared a few times. This rearrangement joins TRBV7-9 to TRBJ1-2; 8 bases map to TRBD1. The CDR3 is 14 amino acids. The junction had 14 bases not matched to a gene; V was cut back by 10 bases and J by 7 bases. The germline V gene has CDR1 SEHNR and CDR2 FQNEAQ (reference sequence). CDR3 in amino acids: CATGDRRPSAGYTF. The CDR3 DNA follows: TGTGCCACCGGGGACAGGCGTCCTTCGGCTGGCTACACCTTC.

J is TRBJ2-7 and V is TRBV2; tentative D call: TRBD1 (6 bases). In germline, CDR1 is SNHLY, CDR2 FYNNEI. With 8 bases removed from V and 5 bases from J, the gap between germline ends came to 16 bases. The CDR3 covers 13 residues. Written as DNA, the CDR3 is TGTGCCAGCCTCCGGGACATAGCCAACGAGCAGTACTTC. It is translated as CASLRDIANEQYF.

The rearrangement uses TRBV5-6 and TRBJ1-5; 8 bases line up with TRBD1. The junction had 2 bases not matched to a gene; V was cut back by 1 base and J by 5 bases. Germline loops: CDR1 SGHDT, CDR2 YYEEEE. This CDR3 contains 14 residues. CDR3 protein: CASSLSGGDQPQHF. The CDR3, as DNA: TGTGCCAGCAGCTTGTCAGGGGGCGATCAGCCCCAGCATTTT. Together with reference TRBV5-6 and TRBJ1-5, the CDR3 gives the full variable domain: DAGVTQSPTHLIKTRGQQVTLRCSPKSGHDTVSWYQQALGQGPQFIFQYYEEEERQRGNFPDRFSGHQFPNYSSELNVNALLLGDSALYLCASSLSGGDQPQHFGDGTRLSIL.

This chain uses TRBV27 with TRBJ2-3; 10 bases fit TRBD2. V lost 8 bases, J lost 4 bases, and 12 bases stayed unmatched. This CDR3 has 16 amino acids. Germline CDR1 MNHEY, CDR2 SMNVEV (reference sequence). The CDR3 bases are TGTGCCAGCGCCTCTAGCGGGGGACCGGGGCCAGATACGCAGTATTTT. Translating gives CASASSGGPGPDTQYF.